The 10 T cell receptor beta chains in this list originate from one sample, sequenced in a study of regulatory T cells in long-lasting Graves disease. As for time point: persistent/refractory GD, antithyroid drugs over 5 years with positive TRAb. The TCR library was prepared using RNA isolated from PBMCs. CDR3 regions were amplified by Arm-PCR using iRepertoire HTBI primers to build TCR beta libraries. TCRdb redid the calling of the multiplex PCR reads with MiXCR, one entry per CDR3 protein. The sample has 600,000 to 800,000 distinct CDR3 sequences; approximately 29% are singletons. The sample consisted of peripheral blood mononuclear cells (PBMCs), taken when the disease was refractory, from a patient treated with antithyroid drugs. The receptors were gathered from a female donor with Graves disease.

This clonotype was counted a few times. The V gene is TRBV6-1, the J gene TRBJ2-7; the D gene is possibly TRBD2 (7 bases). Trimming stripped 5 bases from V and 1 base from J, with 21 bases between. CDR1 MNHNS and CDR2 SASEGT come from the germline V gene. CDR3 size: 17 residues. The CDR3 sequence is CASSRGGGSGRSYEQYF. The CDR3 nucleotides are TGTGCCAGCAGTCGAGGGGGGGGATCCGGTAGATCCTACGAGCAGTACTTC.

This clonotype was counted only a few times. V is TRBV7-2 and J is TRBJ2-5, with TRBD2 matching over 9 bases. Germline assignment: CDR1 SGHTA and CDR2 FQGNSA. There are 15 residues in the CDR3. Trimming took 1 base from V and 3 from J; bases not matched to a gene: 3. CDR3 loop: CASSLGPSGKETQYF. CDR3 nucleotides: TGTGCCAGCAGCTTAGGTCCTAGCGGGAAAGAGACCCAGTACTTC.

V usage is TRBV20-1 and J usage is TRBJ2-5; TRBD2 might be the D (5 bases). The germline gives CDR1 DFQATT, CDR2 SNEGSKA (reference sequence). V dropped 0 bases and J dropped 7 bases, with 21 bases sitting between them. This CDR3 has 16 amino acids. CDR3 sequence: CSARDEERSSRGTQYF. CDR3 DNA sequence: TGCAGTGCTAGAGATGAGGAGCGCTCCTCCCGGGGGACCCAGTACTTC.

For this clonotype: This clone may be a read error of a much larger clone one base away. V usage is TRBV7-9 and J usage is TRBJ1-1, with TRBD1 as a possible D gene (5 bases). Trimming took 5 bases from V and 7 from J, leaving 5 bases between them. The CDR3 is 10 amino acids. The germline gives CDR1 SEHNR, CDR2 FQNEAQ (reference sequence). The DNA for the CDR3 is TGTGCCAGCAGCGACAGTGAAGCTTTCTTT. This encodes CASSDSEAFF.

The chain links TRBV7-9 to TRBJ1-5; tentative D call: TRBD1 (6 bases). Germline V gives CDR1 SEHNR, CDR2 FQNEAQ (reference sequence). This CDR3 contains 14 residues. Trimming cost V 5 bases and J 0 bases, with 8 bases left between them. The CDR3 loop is CASSGQSSNQPQHF. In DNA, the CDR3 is TGTGCCAGCAGCGGACAGAGTAGCAATCAGCCCCAGCATTTT.

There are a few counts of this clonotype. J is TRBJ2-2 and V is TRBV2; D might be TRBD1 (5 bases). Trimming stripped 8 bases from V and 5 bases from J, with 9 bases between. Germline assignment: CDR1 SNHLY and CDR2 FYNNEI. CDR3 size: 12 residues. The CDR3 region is CASLPGTGELFF. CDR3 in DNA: TGTGCCAGCCTCCCAGGGACCGGGGAGCTGTTTTTT.

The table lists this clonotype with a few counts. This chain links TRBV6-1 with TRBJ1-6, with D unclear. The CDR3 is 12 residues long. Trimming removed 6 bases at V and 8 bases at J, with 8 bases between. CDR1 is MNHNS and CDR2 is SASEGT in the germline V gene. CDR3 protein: CASSPWDSPLHF. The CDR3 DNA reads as TGTGCCAGCAGCCCATGGGATTCACCCCTCCACTTT.

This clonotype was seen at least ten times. CDR3 sequence reads: CASSLSTRGGGYTF. CDR3 bases: TGTGCCAGCAGTTTATCGACAAGGGGTGGGGGCTACACCTTC. The rearrangement uses TRBV27 and TRBJ1-2; the D gene is possibly TRBD1 (5 bases). The CDR3 contains 14 residues. Germline V gives CDR1 MNHEY, CDR2 SMNVEV (reference sequence). V lost 0 bases and J 8 bases, leaving 13 bases between the germline ends.

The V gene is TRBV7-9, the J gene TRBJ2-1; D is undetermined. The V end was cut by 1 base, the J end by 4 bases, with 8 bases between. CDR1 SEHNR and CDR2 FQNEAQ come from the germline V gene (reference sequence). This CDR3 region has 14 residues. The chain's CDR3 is CASSLDVAYNEQFF. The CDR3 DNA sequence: TGTGCCAGCAGCTTAGATGTGGCGTACAATGAGCAGTTCTTC.

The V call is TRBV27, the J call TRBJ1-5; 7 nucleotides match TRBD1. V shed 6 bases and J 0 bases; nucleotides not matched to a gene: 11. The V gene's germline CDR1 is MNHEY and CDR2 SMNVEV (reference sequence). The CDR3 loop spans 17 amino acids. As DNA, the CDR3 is TGTGCCAGCAGCTCGGGACAGCCACTTACTAGCAATCAGCCCCAGCATTTT. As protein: CASSSGQPLTSNQPQHF.